This TCR beta chain was captured in a study of CD8 T cells in ankylosing spondylitis. Findings of the study overall: Disease-linked clones displayed a CD8+ phenotype and appeared relatively rarely in peripheral blood. Eight highly homologous variants formed a TCR beta motif that appeared characteristic of ankylosing spondylitis blood. Clones tied to disease were said to be significantly enriched in matched ankylosing spondylitis synovial fluid.

TCR beta libraries were made by quantitative 5'-RACE with molecular barcodes. TCRdb processed the 5' RACE reads anew with MiXCR; each CDR3 protein has one entry. The data contain 150,000 to 200,000 distinct CDR3 sequences, 11% of them singletons. Remarks on this clonotype: Its matching antigen is unknown.

V was shortened by 0 bases and J by 6 bases, with 11 bases between the two germline ends. Looked up from germline, CDR1 is GTSNPN and CDR2 is SVGIG (reference sequence). This CDR3 comprises 13 residues. The sequencing sample was made of blood, either unsorted or a sorted T cell fraction (not recorded which). The rearrangement uses TRBV30 and TRBJ1-2; D not resolved. The TCR sequence derives from a male donor with ankylosing spondylitis or in good health (not recorded which). CDR3 in amino acids: CAWSVPGKDGYTF. DNA for the CDR3: TGTGCCTGGAGTGTCCCGGGGAAGGATGGCTACACCTTC.